The 10 T cell receptor beta chains given below trace back to one sample, sequenced in a study of regulatory T cells in long-lasting Graves disease. According to the study, TCR beta libraries were built with iRepertoire HTBI primers and CDR3-region Arm-PCR. TCRdb called the multiplex PCR reads again in MiXCR, with one record for every CDR3 protein. The top ten clones hold around 11% of a sample with some 450,000 distinct CDR3 sequences, about 16% of them seen once. Noted time point: newly diagnosed GD, antithyroid drugs for less than 3 months. Construction of the TCR library relied on RNA isolated from PBMCs. These sequences were also reported in another study, on T cells in Graves' hyperthyroidism and ophthalmopathy.

Sequenced here: peripheral blood mononuclear cells (PBMCs), sampled at new diagnosis, from a patient treated with antithyroid drugs. The receptors were gathered from a woman aged 25 to 39 with Graves disease.

In its sample, this clonotype was seen a few times. This sequence joins TRBV4-3 and TRBJ2-7; D gene uncertain. The ends were cut back, 0 bases at V and 3 bases at J, with 9 bases in the middle. CDR1 is LGHNA and CDR2 is YSLEER in the germline V gene. CDR3 length: 14 residues. This CDR3 is CASSQEVRLYEQYF. The CDR3 nucleotides read TGCGCCAGCAGCCAAGAGGTCAGGCTCTACGAGCAGTACTTC.

This clonotype has ten or more counts. This rearrangement joins TRBV2 to TRBJ1-1, with a tentative D call TRBD1 (5 bases). The CDR3 has 10 residues. Germline values: CDR1 SNHLY, CDR2 FYNNEI. The V end lost 8 bases, the J end lost 6 bases, and 7 bases lay between the germline ends. The CDR3 coding sequence is TGTGCCAGCGCAGGGTCTGAAGCTTTCTTT. Translation gives CASAGSEAFF. The whole variable domain, remainder taken from reference TRBV2 and TRBJ1-1, is EPEVTQTPSHQVTQMGQEVILRCVPISNHLYFYWYRQILGQKVEFLVSFYNNEISEKSEIFDDQFSVERPDGSNFTLKIRSTKLEDSAMYFCASAGSEAFFGQGTRLTVV.

This clonotype was recorded many times. This chain connects TRBV12-3 or TRBV12-4 to TRBJ1-6, with D unclear. V was clipped by 3 bases and J by 7 bases, with 10 bases between them. The CDR3 is 14 amino acids. In DNA form, the CDR3 reads TGTGCCAGCAGTTTGTCCCGGACCAATTCACCCCTCCACTTT. It specifies CASSLSRTNSPLHF.

This clonotype occurred many times. CDR3 amino acids: CASSFQAGTQPQHF. In DNA, the CDR3 is TGTGCCAGCAGTTTTCAGGCAGGGACTCAGCCCCAGCATTTT. This chain connects TRBV12-3 or TRBV12-4 to TRBJ1-5; D possibly corresponds to TRBD1 (5 bases). Deletions cut 3 bases from V and 6 bases from J, with 12 bases between. The CDR3 spans 14 residues.

This clonotype was detected ten times or more. This chain connects TRBV2 to TRBJ2-5; no definite D call. Germline CDR1 and CDR2: SNHLY and FYNNEI. V was cut by 2 bases and J by 5 bases, with 3 bases left in between. This CDR3 spans 11 amino acids. The CDR3 nucleotides read TGTGCCAGCAGTGAATGGGAGACCCAGTACTTC. Residues: CASSEWETQYF. The whole variable domain, filled in from reference TRBV2 and TRBJ2-5, reads EPEVTQTPSHQVTQMGQEVILRCVPISNHLYFYWYRQILGQKVEFLVSFYNNEISEKSEIFDDQFSVERPDGSNFTLKIRSTKLEDSAMYFCASSEWETQYFGPGTRLLVL.

This clonotype was observed a few times. The chain links TRBV29-1 to TRBJ2-5, with D hard to call. Trimming removed 6 bases at V and 1 base at J, with 12 bases between. The CDR3 extends over 13 amino acids. CDR1 and CDR2 from the germline V gene are SQVTM and ANQGSEA. In DNA form, the CDR3 reads TGCAGCGTCTCCAGGACGCTCCAAGAGACCCAGTACTTC. This gives the protein CSVSRTLQETQYF. The full variable domain, with the rest looked up from reference TRBV29-1 and TRBJ2-5, is SAVISQKPSRDICQRGTSLTIQCQVDSQVTMMFWYRQQPGQSLTLIATANQGSEATYESGFVIDKFPISRPNLTFSTLTVSNMSPEDSSIYLCSVSRTLQETQYFGPGTRLLVL.

The rearrangement uses TRBV27 and TRBJ2-7; no clear D gene. Trimming left V 5 bases short and J 6 bases short, with 20 bases between. The CDR3 runs 15 residues. Per the germline V gene, CDR1 is MNHEY and CDR2 is SMNVEV (reference sequence). For the CDR3, the DNA is TGTGCCAGCAGTAGGGTAGAGGAGACTGGGCTCGAGCAGTACTTC. Translating gives CASSRVEETGLEQYF.

The sample holds many counts of this clonotype. The chain is built from TRBV20-1 and TRBJ2-7; the D gene is possibly TRBD1 (5 bases). The CDR3 extends over 14 amino acids. In germline, CDR1 is DFQATT, CDR2 SNEGSKA (reference sequence). V dropped 3 bases and J dropped 6 bases, with 18 bases sitting between them. CDR3 in DNA: TGCAGTGCTAGTAGCCAGCAAAGGGGCGGCGAGCAGTACTTC. Its translation is CSASSQQRGGEQYF.

This clonotype was recorded at least ten times. This chain links TRBV5-5 with TRBJ1-1; D gene ambiguous. The CDR3 extends over 15 amino acids. The V gene's germline CDR1 is SGHKS and CDR2 YYEKEE (reference sequence). V lost 4 bases, J lost 1 base, and 14 bases lay in between. The chain's CDR3 is CASSPTGLGNTEAFF. DNA for the CDR3: TGTGCCAGCAGCCCAACCGGGCTGGGGAACACTGAAGCTTTCTTT.

This clonotype appeared many times. The chain uses TRBV3-1 and TRBJ2-2, with 8 bases that match TRBD2. The V gene end was trimmed by 4 bases and the J gene end by 4 bases; junction bases not matched to a gene: 11. Per germline, CDR1 LGHDT and CDR2 YNNKEL (reference sequence). This CDR3 has 17 amino acids. The CDR3 DNA sequence: TGTGCCAGCAGCCGCGGCGGCGGTGCGGGAGGCACCGGGGAGCTGTTTTTT. This codes for CASSRGGGAGGTGELFF.